This entry describes one T cell receptor (beta chain). What it recognizes is unknown. This entry is derived from a study of T-cell memory formation after mild COVID-19. Overall study context: Largely donor-specific TCR clusters were found. Study results and caveats: That cross-reactive memory joined was suggested by some responding clones appearing in pre-infection memory.

5'RACE, which relied on constant-segment primers, yielded TCR alpha and TCR beta cDNA libraries carrying sample barcodes and UMIs. One entry per CDR3 protein, called by TCRdb with MiXCR from the 5' RACE reads. The sample gives over 300,000 distinct CDR3 sequences, roughly 19% of which show up once; roughly 21% is in the top ten. Germline V gives CDR1 LGHDT, CDR2 YNNKEL (reference sequence). V was pared by 0 bases and J by 1 base, with 8 bases of the junction left unmatched. This CDR3 comprises 17 residues. The clonotype was recovered from a man in his late teens or twenties who had mild COVID-19 (a few samples of this study predate the infection). Cell type and time point are not known. The V call is TRBV3-1, the J call TRBJ1-1, with 7 bases identical to TRBD1. Source material: PBMCs or a T cell subset sorted from them (not recorded which). CDR3: CASSQEGDRQKNTEAFF. The CDR3 DNA reads TGTGCCAGCAGCCAAGAGGGGGACAGACAAAAGAACACTGAAGCTTTCTTT.